This T cell receptor (beta chain) was captured in a study of identical twins. V was shortened by 4 bases and J by 8 bases, with 12 bases between the two germline ends. The CDR3 runs 13 residues. This clonotype was seen a handful of times. Its antigen remains unidentified. Addition of a universal primer site occurred through template switching, and cDNA carried unique molecular identifiers. TCRdb analysed the 5' RACE reads with MiXCR anew, one entry per CDR3 protein. Of fewer than 450,000 distinct CDR3 sequences listed, around 9.7% are singletons. Study-level points and caveats: Not following the same donors, the study drew its conclusions from cross-sectional statistical analysis. Models predicted less out-of-frame TCR alpha sharing in monozygotic twins than was found.

Sequencing used naive T cells sorted from blood. This receptor was taken from a woman in her forties or fifties in good health. The chain recombines TRBV12-3 or TRBV12-4 with TRBJ1-5, with D unclear. The CDR3 nucleotides are TGTGCCAGCAGTTCCCAGATGAAAGAGCCCCAGCATTTT. This encodes CASSSQMKEPQHF.